This record covers a single T cell receptor beta chain. This CDR3 contains 12 residues. Germline values: CDR1 DFQATT, CDR2 SNEGSKA (reference sequence). The V end lost 3 bases, the J end lost 5 bases, and 10 bases lay between the germline ends. As originally analysed: From reference gene primer amplification, estimates of nucleated cell counts were derived. Profiled with immunoSEQ multiplex PCR; TCRdb holds only in-frame clones, not every one. D and trimming were read from the DNA, whereas the V and J calls and clone size are those reported in that table. The profile covers about 120,000 clones, with approximately 82% appearing a single time and 3.8% taken by the ten largest. The data were obtained in a study of blood T cell repertoires in COVID-19. Across the study: Samples came from the United States, Italy and Spain, spanning acute and convalescent COVID-19.

This TCR derives from a woman of 80 years or more with acute or convalescent COVID-19. The sequencing sample was made of peripheral blood. This chain joins TRBV20-1 and TRBJ2-5; a weak D match, TRBD1 (5 bases). The CDR3: CSASFPGETQYF. CDR3 nucleotide sequence: TGCAGTGCTAGTTTCCCAGGGGAGACCCAGTACTTC.